A single sample gave rise to the 28 T cell receptor beta chains below, sequenced in a study of cytomegalovirus exposure and HLA in healthy donors. This PCR relied on a set of 60 Vbeta primers and 13 Jbeta primers. Profiling relied on immunoSEQ multiplex PCR, and the TCRdb table lists in-frame clones only, not all of them. The repertoire holds about 170,000 clones, with about 81% as singletons. Sequencing was done on a sample of PBMCs. These receptors were obtained from a young woman in good health and CMV-seronegative.

Many counts were recorded for this clone. The chain carries TRBV6-1 and TRBJ1-6, with D perhaps matching TRBD1 (5 bases). CDR3 size: 14 residues. With 7 bases removed from V and 9 bases from J, the gap between germline ends came to 16 bases. CDR1 and CDR2 (germline): MNHNS, SASEGT. Here the CDR3 DNA reads TGTGCCAGCAATAAGGCAGGGATGGGTTCACCCCTCCACTTT. This codes for CASNKAGMGSPLHF.

The rearrangement joins TRBV25-1 to TRBJ2-7; D call uncertain. Germline V gene data show CDR1 as MGHDK and CDR2 as SYGVNS. V was cut by 3 bases and J by 6 bases, with 15 bases left in between. This CDR3 spans 14 amino acids. Here the CDR3 DNA reads TGTGCCAGCAGTGAGATGAGGTTAACCACCGAGCAGTACTTC. Its protein product is CASSEMRLTTEQYF.

The rearrangement links TRBV29-1 to TRBJ2-5; TRBD1 matches 7 bases. This CDR3 has 13 amino acids. Germline CDR1 SQVTM, CDR2 ANQGSEA. V trimming: 7 bases; J trimming: 2 bases; junction bases outside the gene matches: 7. In nucleotides, the CDR3 is TGCAGCGGCGACGGACAGGATCAAGAGACCCAGTACTTC. Translating it yields CSGDGQDQETQYF.

The V gene is TRBV6-5, the J gene TRBJ1-1; D gene unclear. V lost 4 bases and J lost 0, with 9 bases in between. Germline CDR1 MNHEY, CDR2 SVGAGI. The length of the CDR3 is 14 residues. Here the CDR3 reads CASSLGRMNTEAFF. CDR3 nucleotide sequence: TGTGCCAGCAGTTTAGGCAGGATGAACACTGAAGCTTTCTTT.

The chain carries TRBV5-1 and TRBJ2-4; TRBD1 matches 8 bases. The J segment lost 8 bases and the V segment lost 3 bases, leaving 13 bases of the junction unmatched. Germline CDR1 is SGHRS and CDR2 is YFSETQ. This CDR3 spans 16 amino acids. The CDR3: CASSYDPQGAGDIQYF. Here the CDR3 DNA reads TGCGCCAGCAGCTACGATCCCCAGGGGGCCGGGGACATTCAGTACTTC. Using reference TRBV5-1 and TRBJ2-4 for the parts outside the CDR3, the full variable domain is KAGVTQTPRYLIKTRGQQVTLSCSPISGHRSVSWYQQTPGQGLQFLFEYFSETQRNKGNFPGRFSGRQFSNSRSEMNVSTLELGDSALYLCASSYDPQGAGDIQYFGAGTRLSVL.

This CDR3 reads CASSLGRGTYGYTF. The CDR3 coding sequence is TGCGCCAGCAGCCTGGGACGGGGAACCTATGGCTACACCTTC. This chain links TRBV5-1 with TRBJ1-2; D is perhaps TRBD1 (5 bases). V lost 4 bases and J 4 bases, leaving 14 bases between the germline ends. The CDR3 runs 14 residues. CDR1 and CDR2 (germline): SGHRS, YFSETQ.

The V call is TRBV28, the J call TRBJ1-1; D not resolved. Trimming shortened V by 6 bases and J by 2 bases, and 7 bases separated the two germline ends. This CDR3 has 12 residues. Germline V lookup: CDR1 MDHEN, CDR2 SYDVKM. CDR3 sequence reads: CASRAPNTEAFF. Here the CDR3 DNA reads TGTGCCAGCAGGGCTCCTAACACTGAAGCTTTCTTT. The whole variable domain, remainder taken from reference TRBV28 and TRBJ1-1, is DVKVTQSSRYLVKRTGEKVFLECVQDMDHENMFWYRQDPGLGLRLIYFSYDVKMKEKGDIPEGYSVSREKKERFSLILESASTNQTSMYLCASRAPNTEAFFGQGTRLTVV.

The rearrangement links TRBV5-4 to TRBJ2-3; D gene ambiguous. V dropped 1 base and J dropped 6 bases, with 6 bases sitting between them. This CDR3 region has 12 residues. CDR1 is SGHNT, CDR2 YYREEE, per germline (reference sequence). This CDR3 reads CASSLFQDTQYF. The CDR3, as DNA: TGTGCCAGCAGCTTGTTTCAGGATACGCAGTATTTT.

V is TRBV13 and J is TRBJ1-1; D gene uncertain. The V gene's germline CDR1 is PRHDT and CDR2 FYEKMQ (reference sequence). This CDR3 has 14 amino acids. Deletions cut 2 bases from V and 0 bases from J, with 7 bases between. The DNA of the CDR3 is TGTGCCAGCAGCTTACCGACTGTGAACACTGAAGCTTTCTTT. It is translated as CASSLPTVNTEAFF. Complete variable domain (other parts from reference TRBV13 and TRBJ1-1): AAGVIQSPRHLIKEKRETATLKCYPIPRHDTVYWYQQGPGQDPQFLISFYEKMQSDKGSIPDRFSAQQFSDYHSELNMSSLELGDSALYFCASSLPTVNTEAFFGQGTRLTVV.

The chain joins TRBV7-9 to TRBJ2-4; D perhaps matches TRBD1 (7 bases). Germline V lookup: CDR1 SEHNR, CDR2 FQNEAQ (reference sequence). The ends were cut back, 1 base at V and 1 base at J, with 11 bases in the middle. The CDR3 is made up of 16 amino acids. For the CDR3, the DNA is TGTGCCAGCAGCTTAGGGGGGGACAGCGCCAAAAACATTCAGTACTTC. Its protein product is CASSLGGDSAKNIQYF.

The rearrangement joins TRBV5-6 to TRBJ2-2; a weak D match, TRBD2 (5 bases). The germline V gene encodes CDR1 SGHDT and CDR2 YYEEEE. The ends were cut back, 1 base at V and 1 base at J, with 11 bases in the middle. The CDR3 loop spans 16 amino acids. The CDR3 region is CASSLYPTMNTGELFF. The DNA for the CDR3 is TGTGCCAGCAGCTTGTACCCGACTATGAACACCGGGGAGCTGTTTTTT.

The chain links TRBV10-3 to TRBJ1-5; weak D call: TRBD1 (5 bases). Germline values: CDR1 ENHRY, CDR2 SYGVKD. V lost 3 bases and J lost 5, with 5 bases in between. The CDR3 totals 12 residues. CDR3 nucleotide sequence: TGTGCCATCAGTGAAGGGGATCAGCCCCAGCATTTT. Its protein is CAISEGDQPQHF.

CDR3 sequence (DNA): TGTGCCAGCAGCTTAGGTAGAAAAAATGAAAAACTGTTTTTT. Its protein is CASSLGRKNEKLFF. The chain combines TRBV11-2 with TRBJ1-4, with D unclear. Germline values: CDR1 SGHAT, CDR2 FQNNGV. The CDR3 runs 14 residues. V was cut by 1 base and J by 5 bases, with 8 bases left in between.

This clone was observed a few times. The DNA for the CDR3 is TGTGCCAGCAGGACACAGGGGATTGATTCACCCCTCCACTTT. This translates into CASRTQGIDSPLHF. The chain couples TRBV2 to TRBJ1-6, with TRBD1 matching 7 bases. This CDR3 has 14 amino acids. CDR1 is SNHLY, CDR2 FYNNEI, per germline. The ends lost 6 bases at V and 8 bases at J; junction bases unmatched: 7.

The CDR3 reads CASSDGQGITGELFF. CDR3 nucleotides: TGCGCCAGCAGTGACGGCCAGGGAATCACCGGGGAGCTGTTTTTT. This rearrangement joins TRBV10-2 to TRBJ2-2; TRBD1 is a possible D gene (5 bases). V lost 3 bases and J 4 bases, leaving 12 bases between the germline ends. Per the germline V gene, CDR1 is WSHSY and CDR2 is SAAADI. The length of the CDR3 is 15 residues.

The rearrangement uses TRBV5-1 and TRBJ2-1, with TRBD2 matching over 16 bases. The CDR3 spans 17 residues. Germline CDR1 and CDR2: SGHRS and YFSETQ. The ends lost 1 base at V and 6 bases at J; junction bases unmatched: 4. CDR3 region: CASSLLGLAGGPNEQFF. CDR3 DNA sequence: TGCGCCAGCAGCTTGTTGGGACTAGCGGGAGGGCCCAATGAGCAGTTCTTC.

The genes are TRBV5-4 and TRBJ2-7, with 7 bases lining up with TRBD2. Looked up from germline, CDR1 is SGHNT and CDR2 is YYREEE (reference sequence). CDR3 length equals 14 residues. Germline trimming cut 5 bases from V and 6 bases from J; bases unmatched to any gene: 11. In nucleotides, the CDR3 is TGTGCCAGCAGTTCGGGACTAACCGCCTCCGAGCAGTACTTC. It specifies CASSSGLTASEQYF.

V and J are TRBV7-9 and TRBJ2-7, with TRBD2 identical over 8 bases. This CDR3 region has 15 residues. V was clipped by 6 bases and J by 2 bases; unmatched bases: 9. CDR1 is SEHNR and CDR2 is FQNEAQ in the germline V gene (reference sequence). CDR3 coding DNA: TGTGCCAGCAGTAGATTGCGGGAGGCCGCCTACGAGCAGTACTTC. Amino acids: CASSRLREAAYEQYF.

The V gene is TRBV5-4, the J gene TRBJ2-1; TRBD2 agrees at 10 bases. CDR1 is SGHNT and CDR2 is YYREEE in the germline V gene (reference sequence). This CDR3 comprises 15 residues. Trimming removed 2 bases from V and 7 bases from J; junction bases left unmatched: 6. The CDR3 sequence: CASSFEERGGNEQFF. The CDR3 DNA follows: TGTGCCAGCAGCTTCGAGGAGCGGGGGGGAAATGAGCAGTTCTTC.

The CDR3 sequence: CASSSKTGTGSTEAFF. DNA for the CDR3: TGTGCCAGCAGCTCGAAGACCGGGACAGGAAGCACTGAAGCTTTCTTT. This rearrangement joins TRBV5-4 to TRBJ1-1; 8 bases fit TRBD1. The CDR3 length is 16 residues. The germline CDR1 and CDR2 sequences are SGHNT and YYREEE (reference sequence). With 3 bases clipped from V and 4 bases from J, the junction kept 11 bases outside the gene matches.

This sequence joins TRBV2 and TRBJ1-5; perhaps TRBD1 as D (6 bases). This CDR3 is 15 amino acids long. Germline CDR1 is SNHLY and CDR2 is FYNNEI. V was clipped by 5 bases and J by 1 base, with 12 bases between them. CDR3 region: CASSKSGQSNQPQHF. The CDR3 nucleotides read TGTGCCAGCAGTAAGAGCGGACAGAGCAATCAGCCCCAGCATTTT.

This clone appeared a few times. The chain uses TRBV14 and TRBJ1-6; a possible D gene is TRBD1 (6 bases). Germline CDR1 is SGHDN and CDR2 is FVKESK. The CDR3 runs to 18 residues. The V end lost 0 bases, the J end lost 2 bases, and 14 bases lay between the germline ends. The CDR3 sequence: CASSQDFRGAAYNSPLHF. DNA of the CDR3: TGTGCCAGCAGCCAAGACTTCCGGGGGGCGGCCTATAATTCACCCCTCCACTTT.

This clone was observed a few times. This chain joins TRBV6-1 and TRBJ1-2, with D uncertain. With 2 bases removed from V and 3 bases from J, the gap between germline ends came to 7 bases. Per germline, CDR1 MNHNS and CDR2 SASEGT. The CDR3 length is 13 residues. CDR3 amino acids: CASSEYIDYGYTF. CDR3 sequence (DNA): TGTGCCAGCAGTGAATATATCGACTATGGCTACACCTTC.

The V gene is TRBV5-4, the J gene TRBJ1-1; 10 bases are a match to TRBD1. This CDR3 has 14 residues. Trimming took 3 bases from V and 3 from J; bases not matched to a gene: 2. Germline loops: CDR1 SGHNT, CDR2 YYREEE (reference sequence). In DNA, the CDR3 is TGTGCCAGCAGCTACGACAGGGGGCACACTGAAGCTTTCTTT. The encoded protein is CASSYDRGHTEAFF.

This clone has just a few counts. The V and J genes are TRBV4-1 and TRBJ1-2; a weak D match, TRBD1 (5 bases). Trimming removed 0 bases at V and 4 bases at J, with 15 bases between. CDR1 and CDR2 from the germline V gene are MGHRA and YSYEKL. This CDR3 region has 16 residues. The CDR3, as DNA: TGCGCCAGCAGCCAAGATTCACAGGCCTGGGGCTATGGCTACACCTTC. Encoded protein: CASSQDSQAWGYGYTF.

This chain uses TRBV6-6 with TRBJ2-1; 10 bases are shared with TRBD2. The CDR3 runs 16 residues. CDR1 and CDR2 from the germline V gene are MNHNY and SVGAGI (reference sequence). The trim removed 4 bases at V and 8 bases at J, leaving 11 bases unmatched. CDR3: CASSFASSGRTYEQFF. The DNA for the CDR3 is TGTGCCAGCAGTTTCGCCTCTAGCGGGAGAACATATGAGCAGTTCTTC.

The chain carries TRBV7-9 and TRBJ1-3; 11 bases fit TRBD1. CDR1 is SEHNR, CDR2 FQNEAQ, per germline (reference sequence). V dropped 5 bases and J dropped 4; count of bases not matched to a gene: 10. There are 17 residues in the CDR3. The CDR3 protein is CASSPGTGGSGGNTIYF. For the CDR3, the DNA is TGTGCCAGCAGCCCCGGGACAGGGGGATCGGGCGGAAACACCATATATTTT.

This clone was counted a few times. The chain employs TRBV2 and TRBJ2-7; 10 bases are a match to TRBD2. The CDR3 is 16 amino acids. The germline V gene encodes CDR1 SNHLY and CDR2 FYNNEI. V trimming: 1 base; J trimming: 3 bases; junction bases outside the gene matches: 6. The CDR3 sequence: CASSEGVAGGGYEQYF. The CDR3 DNA sequence: TGTGCCAGCAGTGAAGGAGTAGCGGGAGGAGGCTACGAGCAGTACTTC.